What follows are 19 T cell receptor beta chains derived from one specimen sequenced in a study of blood T cell repertoires in COVID-19. Measured with immunoSEQ multiplex PCR; TCRdb has only the in-frame clones, and not every one. The sample consists of about 59,000 clones, 70% to 85% of them appearing once. What was sequenced was peripheral blood. The origin of the receptors is a man older than 75 with acute or convalescent COVID-19.

V usage is TRBV7-9 and J usage is TRBJ1-6; D might be TRBD1 (5 bases). Trimming took off 0 bases at V and 7 bases at J, with 10 bases between the two ends. Per germline, CDR1 SEHNR and CDR2 FQNEAQ (reference sequence). This CDR3 is 15 amino acids long. CDR3 in amino acids: CASSLAAGWNSPLHF. For the CDR3, the DNA is TGTGCCAGCAGCTTAGCAGCAGGGTGGAATTCACCCCTCCACTTT.

The chain recombines TRBV5-1 with TRBJ1-2, with 10 nucleotides matching TRBD1. Germline V gives CDR1 SGHRS, CDR2 YFSETQ. This CDR3 region has 16 residues. Trimming removed 0 bases from V and 8 bases from J; junction bases left unmatched: 10. CDR3: CASSLALRQGAGGYTF. CDR3 bases: TGCGCCAGCAGCTTGGCCCTCCGACAGGGGGCAGGAGGCTACACCTTC.

In its sample, this clone was seen a few times. The chain recombines TRBV5-6 with TRBJ1-5; D call uncertain. The V end lost 0 bases, the J end lost 1 base, and 11 bases lay between the germline ends. Germline V gives CDR1 SGHDT, CDR2 YYEEEE. This CDR3 is built from 16 residues. The CDR3 protein is CASSLARRSSNQPQHF. In DNA, the CDR3 is TGTGCCAGCAGCTTGGCCCGGCGGAGCAGCAATCAGCCCCAGCATTTT. Variable domain in full (rest from reference TRBV5-6 and TRBJ1-5): DAGVTQSPTHLIKTRGQQVTLRCSPKSGHDTVSWYQQALGQGPQFIFQYYEEEERQRGNFPDRFSGHQFPNYSSELNVNALLLGDSALYLCASSLARRSSNQPQHFGDGTRLSIL.

The chain joins TRBV11-2 to TRBJ1-4, with 7 bases fitting TRBD1. V shed 5 bases, J shed 8 bases, and the junction held 11 bases outside the gene matches. This CDR3 has 15 amino acids. CDR1 SGHAT and CDR2 FQNNGV come from the germline V gene. CDR3: CASSPQTGKDEKLFF. Written as DNA, the CDR3 is TGTGCCAGCAGCCCACAGACAGGGAAAGACGAAAAACTGTTTTTT.

The chain uses TRBV2 and TRBJ2-7, with no clear D. V was shortened by 5 bases and J by 1 base, with 12 bases between the two germline ends. In germline, CDR1 is SNHLY, CDR2 FYNNEI. The CDR3 length is 14 residues. This chain's CDR3 is CASSQGLGSYEQYF. Here the CDR3 DNA reads TGTGCCAGCAGTCAAGGGCTCGGGTCCTACGAGCAGTACTTC.

V usage is TRBV4-1 and J usage is TRBJ1-2; D call uncertain. V lost 0 bases and J 8 bases, leaving 16 bases between the germline ends. This CDR3 region has 15 residues. The germline V gene has CDR1 MGHRA and CDR2 YSYEKL. The CDR3 region is CASSQERVETRGYTF. The CDR3 bases are TGCGCCAGCAGCCAAGAACGGGTTGAGACTCGAGGCTACACCTTC.

The chain combines TRBV7-3 with TRBJ1-1; perhaps TRBD1 as D (6 bases). Germline-derived CDR1 and CDR2 are SGHTA and FQGTGA. The CDR3 has 14 residues. Between the trimmed V and J ends, which lost 2 bases and 5 bases, there was a span of 12 bases. The CDR3 reads CASSLLPGVTEAFF. The DNA for the CDR3 is TGTGCCAGCAGCTTACTCCCAGGGGTGACTGAAGCTTTCTTT.

The V gene is TRBV5-1, the J gene TRBJ2-1, with D unclear. Trimming took off 2 bases at V and 4 bases at J, with 7 bases between the two ends. The CDR3 extends over 13 amino acids. Germline assignment: CDR1 SGHRS and CDR2 YFSETQ. CDR3 in amino acids: CASSFGGYNEQFF. The CDR3 DNA follows: TGCGCCAGCAGCTTCGGCGGATACAATGAGCAGTTCTTC.

This chain links TRBV19 with TRBJ1-2; 9 bases are a match to TRBD1. V shed 5 bases and J 2 bases; nucleotides not matched to a gene: 6. Per germline, CDR1 LNHDA and CDR2 SQIVND (reference sequence). The CDR3 runs to 15 residues. The CDR3 region has the DNA TGTGCCAGTAGTCGCACCGGGACAGGGAACTATGGCTACACCTTC. Residues: CASSRTGTGNYGYTF.

The genes are TRBV11-3 and TRBJ2-1, with 7 bases that match TRBD2. Trimming removed 1 base from V and 4 bases from J; junction bases left unmatched: 10. This CDR3 has 17 amino acids. The V gene's germline CDR1 is SGHNT and CDR2 YENEEA. DNA of the CDR3: TGTGCCAGCAGCTTAGGTGTGGCTAGCGGTATATACAATGAGCAGTTCTTC. Its protein is CASSLGVASGIYNEQFF.

The V and J genes are TRBV3-1 (or the pseudogene TRBV3-2) and TRBJ2-7; 11 nucleotides align to TRBD2. Germline-derived CDR1 and CDR2 are LGHDT and YNNKEL (reference sequence). V shed 3 bases and J 11 bases; nucleotides not matched to a gene: 3. The CDR3 is made up of 12 amino acids. The DNA of the CDR3 is TGTGCCAGCAGCCACTCTAGCGGGGGGAAGTACTTC. It encodes CASSHSSGGKYF.

This sequence joins TRBV10-1 and TRBJ2-1; 9 bases align to TRBD1. Losses at the gene ends were 2 bases for V and 6 bases for J; bases not matched to a gene: 8. The V gene's germline CDR1 is WNHNN and CDR2 SYGVQD (reference sequence). The CDR3 length is 16 residues. The CDR3 reads CASSENWDRVGNEQFF. The CDR3 nucleotides are TGCGCCAGCAGTGAGAATTGGGACAGGGTCGGCAATGAGCAGTTCTTC.

The genes are TRBV9 and TRBJ1-4; no clear D. Trimming removed 7 bases from V and 7 bases from J, with 20 bases in between. This CDR3 comprises 15 residues. CDR1 is SGDLS, CDR2 YYNGEE, per germline. CDR3: CASSGSGRPSEKLFF. DNA of the CDR3: TGTGCCAGCTCGGGATCGGGCAGGCCCTCTGAAAAACTGTTTTTT. Using reference TRBV9 and TRBJ1-4 for the parts outside the CDR3, the full variable domain is DSGVTQTPKHLITATGQRVTLRCSPRSGDLSVYWYQQSLDQGLQFLIQYYNGEERAKGNILERFSAQQFPDLHSELNLSSLELGDSALYFCASSGSGRPSEKLFFGSGTQLSVL.

This clone was found once. The J gene is TRBJ2-1, the V gene TRBV5-6, with D unclear. V lost 6 bases and J 7 bases, leaving 11 bases between the germline ends. The CDR3 totals 12 residues. Germline CDR1 is SGHDT and CDR2 is YYEEEE. The CDR3 DNA follows: TGTGCCAGCAACGACCTAGGAAATGAGCAGTTCTTC. Its translation: CASNDLGNEQFF.

The chain uses TRBV7-9 and TRBJ2-2; 11 bases match TRBD1. The germline V gene encodes CDR1 SEHNR and CDR2 FQNEAQ (reference sequence). V was pared by 5 bases and J by 5 bases, with 7 bases of the junction left unmatched. This CDR3 has 16 amino acids. The CDR3 DNA reads TGTGCCAGCAGCGCAGGGGGACAGGGGGTAACCGGGGAGCTGTTTTTT. Its protein product is CASSAGGQGVTGELFF.

This clone was observed a single time. The chain links TRBV2 to TRBJ1-1, with TRBD1 matching 7 bases. J lost 0 bases, V lost 6 bases, and 1 base had no gene match. The germline V gene has CDR1 SNHLY and CDR2 FYNNEI. The CDR3 sequence is 13 residues long. CDR3: CASRGTVNTEAFF. In nucleotides, the CDR3 is TGTGCCAGCAGGGGGACAGTGAACACTGAAGCTTTCTTT.

The chain carries TRBV15 and TRBJ2-1; no definite D call. In germline, CDR1 is LNHNV, CDR2 YYDKDF (reference sequence). The CDR3 consists of 15 residues. The V end lost 1 base, the J end lost 8 bases, and 15 bases lay between the germline ends. This CDR3 is CATSRGLEAVHEQFF. In DNA, the CDR3 is TGTGCCACCAGCAGAGGTCTAGAGGCCGTACATGAGCAGTTCTTC.

The V gene is TRBV9, the J gene TRBJ2-1; a possible D gene is TRBD2 (6 bases). Germline CDR1 reads SGDLS; CDR2 reads YYNGEE. Trimming cost V 9 bases and J 3 bases, with 16 bases left between them. The length of the CDR3 is 14 residues. CDR3 protein: CATERADNYNEQFF. CDR3 in DNA: TGTGCCACAGAGCGGGCGGACAACTACAATGAGCAGTTCTTC.

This clone came up once. The chain employs TRBV5-6 and TRBJ2-6; D remains ambiguous. This CDR3 is 15 amino acids long. From germline, CDR1 is SGHDT and CDR2 YYEEEE. Trimming pared 0 bases from V and 4 bases from J, leaving 8 bases between. The CDR3 loop reads CASSLANLGANVLTF. The CDR3 nucleotides read TGTGCCAGCAGCTTGGCTAACCTCGGGGCCAACGTCCTGACTTTC.